These T cell receptor beta chains were read from a single sample in a study of identical twins. TCRdb passed the 5' RACE reads through MiXCR, listing each CDR3 protein once. The data contain approximately 1.8 million distinct CDR3 sequences, under 35% of them singletons. Source material: cord blood. These receptor sequences come from a newborn girl in good health. Each CDR3 is given with its conserved first and last residue. D genes are given only for firm matches. Expanded clones are given a class, and other clones once, few, many or no size at all.

size,D,J,V,DNA,CDR3
few,.,TRBJ1-2,TRBV27,TGTGCCAGCAGTTTATATAGGGGCCGGAATGGCTACACCTTC,CASSLYRGRNGYTF
.,TRBD1,TRBJ2-3,TRBV20-1,TGCAGTGCCCCCCGCGGGACAGGGGGCACAGATACGCAGTATTTT,CSAPRGTGGTDTQYF
many,.,TRBJ2-1,TRBV29-1,TGCAGCGTTGGGGTAAGCTCCTACAATGAGCAGTTCTTC,CSVGVSSYNEQFF
few,TRBD2,TRBJ2-1,TRBV6-2/TRBV6-3,TGTGCCAGCAGAACGGGACTAGTGGGCTCCTACAATGAGCAGTTCTTC,CASRTGLVGSYNEQFF
.,TRBD1,TRBJ2-3,TRBV12-3/TRBV12-4,TGTGCCAGCATTCTCTCAGGGGGACCTAGAGCAGATACGCAGTATTTT,CASILSGGPRADTQYF
.,.,TRBJ1-5,TRBV15,TGTGCCACCAGCAGAGATGGGCGATCTAGTCAGCCCCAGCATTTT,CATSRDGRSSQPQHF
.,TRBD2,TRBJ2-5,TRBV13,TGTGCCAGCAGCTTCCGGATAGCGGGGTGGATGGCCACCCAGTACTTC,CASSFRIAGWMATQYF
few,TRBD1,TRBJ1-4,TRBV25-1,TGTGCCAGCAGTGACCCCGGGACAGTTAATGAAAAACTGTTTTTT,CASSDPGTVNEKLFF
.,TRBD1,TRBJ2-5,TRBV20-1,TGCAGTGCTAGCCGACAGGGAAAGGCGGAGACCCAGTACTTC,CSASRQGKAETQYF
.,.,TRBJ2-2,TRBV19,TGTGCCAGTAGTATAGATGACAGTTTCACCGGGGAGCTGTTTTTT,CASSIDDSFTGELFF
.,TRBD1,TRBJ2-7,TRBV7-2,TGTGCCAGCAGCCGGCAGACAGGGGGCCCCTACGAGCAGTACTTC,CASSRQTGGPYEQYF
.,.,TRBJ2-1,TRBV6-2/TRBV6-3,TGTGCCAGCAGCACTAGCTACTACAATGAGCAGTTCTTC,CASSTSYYNEQFF
.,TRBD1,TRBJ1-1,TRBV11-3,TGTGCCAGCAGAAGACAGGGACAGAACACTGAAGCTTTCTTT,CASRRQGQNTEAFF
many,.,TRBJ2-1,TRBV5-1,TGCGCCAGCAGTTCCGACGGATACAATGAGCAGTTCTTC,CASSSDGYNEQFF
.,TRBD2,TRBJ2-7,TRBV28,TGTGCCAGCAGTGCTAGCGGGAGGACTACCTACGAGCAGTACTTC,CASSASGRTTYEQYF
few,.,TRBJ1-1,TRBV12-3/TRBV12-4,TGTGCCAGCAGTTTTACCGGGTTCACTGAAGCTTTCTTT,CASSFTGFTEAFF
few,TRBD2,TRBJ2-3,TRBV9,TGTGCCAGCAGCCCCCTTGAGCGGGGGACTAGCACAGATACGCAGTATTTT,CASSPLERGTSTDTQYF
.,TRBD2,TRBJ2-5,TRBV12-3/TRBV12-4,TGTGCCAGCAGTTTCCGCGGGAGCTACCAAGAGACCCAGTACTTC,CASSFRGSYQETQYF
many,TRBD2,TRBJ2-3,TRBV7-9,TGTGCCAGCAGCTCGGCGGGGGGCACAGATACGCAGTATTTT,CASSSAGGTDTQYF
.,.,TRBJ1-4,TRBV6-5,TGTGCCAGCAGTTACTACAGTGCAACTAATGAAAAACTGTTTTTT,CASSYYSATNEKLFF
few,.,TRBJ1-4,TRBV28,TGTGCCAGTTGGTCTAATGAAAAACTGTTTTTT,CASWSNEKLFF
.,TRBD2,TRBJ2-7,TRBV9,TGTGCCAGCAGCGTTAGCGGGAGCCTTCTCTACGAGCAGTACTTC,CASSVSGSLLYEQYF
.,TRBD2,TRBJ2-1,TRBV20-1,TGCAGTGACAGGGTGGCTAGCGGGGTGAGTAGGAGGAATGAGCAGTTCTTC,CSDRVASGVSRRNEQFF
.,.,TRBJ1-4,TRBV28,TGTGCCAGCAGCCGCGGGGGGAGCCCAACTAATGAAAAACTGTTTTTT,CASSRGGSPTNEKLFF